This T cell receptor beta chain was documented in a study of neurological immune-mediated disorders. TCRdb re-called the 5' RACE reads with MiXCR, one entry per CDR3 protein. Here the sample spans tens of thousands of distinct CDR3 sequences, around 2.6% being singletons. This CDR3 is 14 amino acids long. After removal of 3 bases from V and 4 bases from J, the junction contained 5 bases not matched to a gene. This clonotype was seen ten or more times. This receptor was identified in a woman aged 25 to 39 with multiple sclerosis. The sequenced sample was PBMCs. This chain joins TRBV12-3 or TRBV12-4 and TRBJ2-5, with 7 bases matching TRBD1. The DNA for the CDR3 is TGTGCCAGCAGTTTGAGACAGGGTGCAGAGACCCAGTACTTC. It codes for CASSLRQGAETQYF.